The T cell receptor beta chain under discussion was sequenced for a study of early T cells in non-severe SARS-CoV-2 infection. Study context: Sequencing targeted bulk RNA from unsorted whole blood, leaving chains unpaired. General study results and limits: Missing private and CD4 specificities, VDJdb matching favored anti-spike CD8 responses.

This clonotype was counted a few times. Its target is unknown. The CDR3 spans 13 residues. CDR1 and CDR2 (germline): SGHTA, FQGTGA. The ends were cut back, 3 bases at V and 1 base at J, with 6 bases in the middle. Attached unique molecular identifiers marked individual cDNA molecules. TCRdb re-analysed the 5' RACE reads in MiXCR, keeping a single row per CDR3 protein. The sample contains approximately 80,000 distinct CDR3 sequences, more than 10% of which appear only once. The receptor was isolated from an adult who was a healthcare worker with PCR-confirmed SARS-CoV-2 infection or an uninfected control (not recorded which). Sequences were obtained from whole blood. This chain links TRBV7-3 with TRBJ1-1; D gene ambiguous. The CDR3 sequence is CASSFLENTEAFF. The CDR3 region has the DNA TGTGCCAGCAGCTTTCTCGAGAACACTGAAGCTTTCTTT.